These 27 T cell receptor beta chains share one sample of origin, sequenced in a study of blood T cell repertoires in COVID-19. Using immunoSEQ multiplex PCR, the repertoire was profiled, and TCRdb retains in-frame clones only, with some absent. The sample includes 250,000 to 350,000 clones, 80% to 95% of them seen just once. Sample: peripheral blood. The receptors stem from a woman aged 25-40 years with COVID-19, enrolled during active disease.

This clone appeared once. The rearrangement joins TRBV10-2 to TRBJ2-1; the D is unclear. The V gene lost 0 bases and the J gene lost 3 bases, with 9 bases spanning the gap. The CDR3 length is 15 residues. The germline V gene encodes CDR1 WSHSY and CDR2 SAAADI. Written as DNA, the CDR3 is TGCGCCAGCAGTGAGTCCGGTGCGATCTACAATGAGCAGTTCTTC. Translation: CASSESGAIYNEQFF.

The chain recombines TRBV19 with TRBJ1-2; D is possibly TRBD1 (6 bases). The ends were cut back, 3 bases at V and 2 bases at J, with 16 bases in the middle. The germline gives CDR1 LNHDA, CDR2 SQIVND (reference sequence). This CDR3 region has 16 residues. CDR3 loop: CASSISGHGSNYGYTF. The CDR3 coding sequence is TGTGCCAGTAGTATCTCGGGACACGGCTCCAACTATGGCTACACCTTC. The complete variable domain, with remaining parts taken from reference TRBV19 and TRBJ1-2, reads DGGITQSPKYLFRKEGQNVTLSCEQNLNHDAMYWYRQDPGQGLRLIYYSQIVNDFQKGDIAEGYSVSREKKESFPLTVTSAQKNPTAFYLCASSISGHGSNYGYTFGSGTRLTVV.

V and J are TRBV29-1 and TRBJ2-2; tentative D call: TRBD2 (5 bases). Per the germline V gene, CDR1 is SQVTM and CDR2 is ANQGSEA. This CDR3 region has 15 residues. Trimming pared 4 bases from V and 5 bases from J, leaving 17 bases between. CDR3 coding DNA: TGCAGCGTTGTTGAGGGCTCGGGGATTACCGGGGAGCTGTTTTTT. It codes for CSVVEGSGITGELFF.

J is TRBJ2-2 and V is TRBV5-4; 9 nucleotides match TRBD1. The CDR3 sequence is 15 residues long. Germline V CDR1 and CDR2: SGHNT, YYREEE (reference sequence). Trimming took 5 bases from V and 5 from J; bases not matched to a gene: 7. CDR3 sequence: CASSNRGRRTGELFF. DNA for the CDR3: TGTGCCAGCAGTAACAGGGGGCGAAGGACCGGGGAGCTGTTTTTT.

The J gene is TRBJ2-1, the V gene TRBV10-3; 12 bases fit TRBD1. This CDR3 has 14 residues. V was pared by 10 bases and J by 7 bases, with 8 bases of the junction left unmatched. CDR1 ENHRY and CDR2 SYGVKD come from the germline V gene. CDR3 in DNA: TGTGCCACCGGATCGGGACAGGGGGCGAATGAGCAGTTCTTC. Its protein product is CATGSGQGANEQFF.

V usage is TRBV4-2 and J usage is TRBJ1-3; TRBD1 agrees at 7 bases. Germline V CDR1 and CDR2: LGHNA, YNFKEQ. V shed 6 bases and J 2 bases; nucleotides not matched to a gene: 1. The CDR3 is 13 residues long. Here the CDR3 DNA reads TGTGCCAGCAGGGGGACAGCTGGAAACACCATATATTTT. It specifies CASRGTAGNTIYF.

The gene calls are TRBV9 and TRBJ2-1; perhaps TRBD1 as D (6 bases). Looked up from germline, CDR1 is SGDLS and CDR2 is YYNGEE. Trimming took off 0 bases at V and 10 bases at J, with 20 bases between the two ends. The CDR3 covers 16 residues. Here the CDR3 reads CASSVGGLLDVKEQFF. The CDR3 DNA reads TGTGCCAGCAGCGTAGGGGGGCTGCTTGACGTCAAGGAGCAGTTCTTC.

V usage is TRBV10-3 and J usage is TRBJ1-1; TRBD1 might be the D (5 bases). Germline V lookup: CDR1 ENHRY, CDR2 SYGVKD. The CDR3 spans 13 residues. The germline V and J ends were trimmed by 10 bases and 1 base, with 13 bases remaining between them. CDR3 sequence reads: CATVDRKNTEAFF. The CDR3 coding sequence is TGTGCCACCGTAGACAGAAAGAACACTGAAGCTTTCTTT.

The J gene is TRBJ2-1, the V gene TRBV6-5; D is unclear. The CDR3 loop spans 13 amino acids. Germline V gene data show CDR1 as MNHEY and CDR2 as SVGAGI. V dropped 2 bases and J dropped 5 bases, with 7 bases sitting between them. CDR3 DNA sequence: TGTGCCAGCAGTTACCTTCTAGACAATGAGCAGTTCTTC. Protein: CASSYLLDNEQFF.

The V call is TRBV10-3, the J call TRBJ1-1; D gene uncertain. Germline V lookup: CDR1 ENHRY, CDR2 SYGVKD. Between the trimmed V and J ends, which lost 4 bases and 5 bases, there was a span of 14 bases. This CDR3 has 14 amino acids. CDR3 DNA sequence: TGTGCCATCAGTGTTGGTCTGGCTAGGACTGAAGCTTTCTTT. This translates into CAISVGLARTEAFF.

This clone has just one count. CDR3 amino acids: CASSSAGGSYNEQFF. The CDR3 nucleotides are TGTGCCAGCAGCTCCGCGGGAGGATCCTACAATGAGCAGTTCTTC. The chain carries TRBV11-2 and TRBJ2-1, with 8 bases aligning to TRBD2. Trimming took 4 bases from V and 1 from J; bases not matched to a gene: 3. The CDR3 length is 15 residues. From germline, CDR1 is SGHAT and CDR2 FQNNGV.

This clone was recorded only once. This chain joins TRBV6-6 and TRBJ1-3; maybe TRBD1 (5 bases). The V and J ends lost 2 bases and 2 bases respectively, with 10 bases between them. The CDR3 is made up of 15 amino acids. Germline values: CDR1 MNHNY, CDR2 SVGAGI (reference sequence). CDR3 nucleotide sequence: TGTGCCAGCAGTTACGGGGCTCGCCCTGGAAACACCATATATTTT. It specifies CASSYGARPGNTIYF.

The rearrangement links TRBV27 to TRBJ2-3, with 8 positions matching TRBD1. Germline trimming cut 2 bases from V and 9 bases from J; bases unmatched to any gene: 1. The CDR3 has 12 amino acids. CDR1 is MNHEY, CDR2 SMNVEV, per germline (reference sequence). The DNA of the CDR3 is TGTGCCAGCAGTTTAGGGACAGGAACGCAGTATTTT. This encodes CASSLGTGTQYF.

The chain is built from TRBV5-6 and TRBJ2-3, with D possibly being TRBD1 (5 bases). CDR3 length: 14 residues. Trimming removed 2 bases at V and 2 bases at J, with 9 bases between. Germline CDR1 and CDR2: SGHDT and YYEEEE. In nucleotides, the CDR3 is TGTGCCAGCAGCTTAGGGGATTTCACAGATACGCAGTATTTT. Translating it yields CASSLGDFTDTQYF.

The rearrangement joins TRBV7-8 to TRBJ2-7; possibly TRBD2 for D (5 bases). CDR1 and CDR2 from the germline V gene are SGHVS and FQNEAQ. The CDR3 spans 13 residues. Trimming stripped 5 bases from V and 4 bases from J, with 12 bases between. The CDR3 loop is CASSPVRGYEQYF. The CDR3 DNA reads TGTGCCAGCAGCCCCGTCCGGGGTTACGAGCAGTACTTC.

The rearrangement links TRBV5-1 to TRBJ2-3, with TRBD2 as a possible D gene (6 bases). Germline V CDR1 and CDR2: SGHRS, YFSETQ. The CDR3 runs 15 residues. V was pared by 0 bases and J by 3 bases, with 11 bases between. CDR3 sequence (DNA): TGCGCCAGCAGCTTGGGCTGGGGAGGAACAGATACGCAGTATTTT. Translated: CASSLGWGGTDTQYF.

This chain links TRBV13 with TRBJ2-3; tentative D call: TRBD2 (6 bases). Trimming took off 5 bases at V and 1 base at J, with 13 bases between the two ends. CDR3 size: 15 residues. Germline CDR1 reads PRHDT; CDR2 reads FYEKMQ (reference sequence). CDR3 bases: TGTGCCAGCAGCCCCAGTGGCGGGGGCACAGATACGCAGTATTTT. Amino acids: CASSPSGGGTDTQYF. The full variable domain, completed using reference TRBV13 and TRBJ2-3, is AAGVIQSPRHLIKEKRETATLKCYPIPRHDTVYWYQQGPGQDPQFLISFYEKMQSDKGSIPDRFSAQQFSDYHSELNMSSLELGDSALYFCASSPSGGGTDTQYFGPGTRLTVL.

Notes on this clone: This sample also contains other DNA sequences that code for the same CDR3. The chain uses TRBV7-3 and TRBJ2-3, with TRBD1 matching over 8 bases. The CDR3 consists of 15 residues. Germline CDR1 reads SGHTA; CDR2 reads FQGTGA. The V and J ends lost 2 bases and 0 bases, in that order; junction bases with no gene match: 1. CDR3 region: CASSLAGGSTDTQYF. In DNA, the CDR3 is TGTGCCAGCAGCTTAGCAGGGGGCAGCACAGATACGCAGTATTTT.

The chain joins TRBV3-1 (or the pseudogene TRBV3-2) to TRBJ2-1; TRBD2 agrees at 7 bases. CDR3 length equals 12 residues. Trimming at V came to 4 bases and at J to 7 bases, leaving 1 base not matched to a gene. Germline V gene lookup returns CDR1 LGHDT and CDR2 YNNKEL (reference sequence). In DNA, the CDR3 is TGTGCCAGCAGCCGACTAGCTAATGAGCAGTTCTTC. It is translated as CASSRLANEQFF.

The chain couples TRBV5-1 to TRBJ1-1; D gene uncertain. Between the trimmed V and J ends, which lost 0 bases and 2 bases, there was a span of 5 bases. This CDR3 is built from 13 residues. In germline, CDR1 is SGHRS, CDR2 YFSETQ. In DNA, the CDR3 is TGCGCCAGCAGCTTGGGCTACAACACTGAAGCTTTCTTT. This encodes CASSLGYNTEAFF. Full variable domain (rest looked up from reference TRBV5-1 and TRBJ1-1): KAGVTQTPRYLIKTRGQQVTLSCSPISGHRSVSWYQQTPGQGLQFLFEYFSETQRNKGNFPGRFSGRQFSNSRSEMNVSTLELGDSALYLCASSLGYNTEAFFGQGTRLTVV.

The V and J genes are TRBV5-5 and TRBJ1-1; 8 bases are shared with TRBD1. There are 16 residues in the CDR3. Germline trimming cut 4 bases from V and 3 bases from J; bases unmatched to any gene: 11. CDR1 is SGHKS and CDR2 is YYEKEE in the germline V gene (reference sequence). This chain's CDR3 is CASSQDRGQTYTEAFF. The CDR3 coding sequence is TGTGCCAGCAGCCAAGACAGGGGCCAAACCTACACTGAAGCTTTCTTT.

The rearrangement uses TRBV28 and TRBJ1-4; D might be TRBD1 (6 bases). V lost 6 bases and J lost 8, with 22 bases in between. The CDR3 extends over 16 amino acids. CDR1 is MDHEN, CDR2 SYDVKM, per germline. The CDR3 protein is CASRLGGPKSREKLFF. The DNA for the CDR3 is TGTGCCAGCAGACTGGGGGGGCCCAAGAGTAGGGAAAAACTGTTTTTT.

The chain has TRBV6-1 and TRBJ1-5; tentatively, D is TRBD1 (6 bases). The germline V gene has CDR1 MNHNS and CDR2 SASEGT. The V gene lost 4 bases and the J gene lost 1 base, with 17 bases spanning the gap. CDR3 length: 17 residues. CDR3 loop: CASSVSNRDGSNQPQHF. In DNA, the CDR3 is TGTGCCAGCAGTGTAAGTAACAGGGATGGGAGCAATCAGCCCCAGCATTTT.

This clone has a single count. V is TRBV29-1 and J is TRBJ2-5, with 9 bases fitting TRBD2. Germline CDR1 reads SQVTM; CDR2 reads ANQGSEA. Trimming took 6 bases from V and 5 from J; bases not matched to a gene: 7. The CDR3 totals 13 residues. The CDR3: CSVGGLAPETQYF. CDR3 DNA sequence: TGCAGCGTGGGGGGACTAGCCCCGGAGACCCAGTACTTC.

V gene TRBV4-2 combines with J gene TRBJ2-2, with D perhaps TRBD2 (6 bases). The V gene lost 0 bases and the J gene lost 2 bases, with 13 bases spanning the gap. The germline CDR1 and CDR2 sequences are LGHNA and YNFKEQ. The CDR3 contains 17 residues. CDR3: CASSQDIQGGNTGELFF. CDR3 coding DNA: TGTGCCAGCAGCCAAGATATCCAGGGAGGTAACACCGGGGAGCTGTTTTTT.

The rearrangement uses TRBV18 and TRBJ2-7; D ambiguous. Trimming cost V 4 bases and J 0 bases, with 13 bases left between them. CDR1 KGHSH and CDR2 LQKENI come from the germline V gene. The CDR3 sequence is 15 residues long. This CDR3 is CASSRPWQYSYEQYF. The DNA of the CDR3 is TGTGCCAGCTCACGCCCATGGCAGTACTCCTACGAGCAGTACTTC.

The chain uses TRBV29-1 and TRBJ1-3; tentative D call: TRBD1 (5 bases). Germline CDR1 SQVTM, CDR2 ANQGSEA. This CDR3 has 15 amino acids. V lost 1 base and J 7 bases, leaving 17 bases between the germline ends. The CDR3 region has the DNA TGCAGCGTTGAAGGAGTCCAGGGTCCCCGGAACACCATATATTTT. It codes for CSVEGVQGPRNTIYF.